This T cell receptor (beta chain) comes out of a study of blood T cell repertoires in COVID-19. Study summary: From T cells, B-cell-depleted T cells, or PBMCs came the material, which was cDNA or gDNA.

This clone was counted once. Original processing methods: Amplification of reference gene primers provided the estimated nucleated cell counts. The method was immunoSEQ multiplex PCR; TCRdb's version includes in-frame clones alone and lacks a portion of them. V and J calls and clone size are given by that table; D and trimming were obtained from the DNA. The sample records 450,000 or so clones, around nine tenths being singletons. Sequencing was carried out using peripheral blood. This TCR derives from a woman aged 35 to 49 with COVID-19, enrolled during active disease.

The CDR3: CASSVVSTGGRDGYTF. The CDR3 coding sequence is TGTGCCAGCAGCGTAGTTTCGACAGGGGGAAGGGATGGCTACACCTTC. V is TRBV9 and J is TRBJ1-2; TRBD1 matches at 9 bases. The CDR3 consists of 16 residues. Germline CDR1 is SGDLS and CDR2 is YYNGEE. V lost 0 bases, J lost 6 bases, and 9 bases stayed unmatched.